The sequence of this TCR beta chain was determined in a study of OX40 agonist ivuxolimab in advanced cancers. Overall study context: With a range of roughly 23 to 79, age averaged about 58 years, and about 80% were male. Study-level findings and limits: At 0.1 to 3.0 mg/kg and by week 6, CD4+ and CD8+ T cells in the blood had expanded clonally.

On this clone itself: What it binds is not known.

Produced via immunoSEQ multiplex PCR; TCRdb's table is partial and in-frame only. The sample holds 60,000 to 75,000 clones, approximately 80% seen once. The CDR3 loop spans 12 amino acids. The V gene lost 0 bases and the J gene lost 0 bases, with 3 bases spanning the gap. Germline V lookup: CDR1 GTSNPN, CDR2 SVGIG (reference sequence). The gene calls are TRBV30 and TRBJ2-7, with D uncertain. The sequences come from CD4+ or CD8+ T cells sorted from blood, collected in a trial of the OX40 agonist ivuxolimab. This clonotype originated in an adult with an advanced solid tumor such as melanoma, head and neck, liver or kidney cancer. The chain's CDR3 is CAWSVSSYEQYF. The CDR3 coding sequence is TGTGCCTGGAGTGTATCCTCCTACGAGCAGTACTTC.